The sequence of this T cell receptor beta chain was determined in a study of T cell responses to AZD1222 COVID-19 vaccine. Only in-frame clones appear in the TCRdb table, and some are missing; sequencing was by immunoSEQ multiplex PCR. The sample has 95,000 to 150,000 clones, about 90% seen once. General study results and limits: Spike was spanned by vaccine-associated CD4 TCRs, with dominance at 160-218 and 743-854. Variant regions that are unmutated are reportedly the target of nearly half of spike-specific TCRs. At study baseline, merely six AZD1222 recipients were seropositive. A rise in Spike-specific TCR breadth and depth followed two AZD1222 doses.

The CDR3 runs to 14 residues. V lost 6 bases to trimming and J lost 8 bases, with 16 bases between them. The germline CDR1 and CDR2 sequences are SNHLY and FYNNEI. Details on this clone: The antigen is undetermined.

This TCR was recovered from an adult in good health. This specimen was peripheral blood, taken on day 0 of AZD1222 vaccination. The V and J genes are TRBV2 and TRBJ1-4, with D possibly matching TRBD1 (5 bases). DNA for the CDR3: TGTGCCAGCAGGCTGCGGGGACGGGAAGAAAAACTGTTTTTT. Its protein product is CASRLRGREEKLFF.